This T cell receptor beta chain originates from a study of T-cell reconstitution after alpha-beta-depleted transplantation in children listed by TCRdb under 2016. Concerning the study at large: The study quantitatively tracked T-cell immune reconstitution after TCRalphabeta/CD19-depleted allogeneic hematopoietic cell transplantation in children using TCR repertoire profiling.

Details on this clonotype: Its antigen specificity is not known. No quality values exist for individual bases; no much larger clone is one base distant.

General conclusions and limits of the study: The apparently early recovery of alphabetaT-cell counts about two months after transplant reportedly depended on only several hundred rapidly expanded clones that came from non-depleted graft cells. In some patients, the high TCRbeta diversity seen at day 60 was put down to recipient T cells and intrathymic progenitors that had survived conditioning. Over the following months the frequencies of hyperexpanded clones went down, and after one year T-cell counts and TCRbeta diversity were mostly credited to newly produced T cells.

The treatment or condition tag for this specimen amounts to: allogeneic hematopoietic cell transplantation with graft depleted of TCRalphabeta T cells and CD19 B cells. The transplant recipients were children given TCRalphabeta/CD19-depleted allogeneic hematopoietic cell grafts. The library was produced with PCR. This sample was sequenced with an Illumina HiSeq 2500. Molecular barcoding was employed in the preparation of TCR libraries, with unique molecular identifiers being used to normalize TCRbeta repertoire quantification. TCRdb reran the public reads through fastp at Q25 and MiXCR, keeping productive beta chains. Rows with a matching CDR3 protein are joined into one entry that keeps the most common DNA and genes. Across this sample there are about 300,000 distinct CDR3 sequences, with about 9.5% seen only once. Roughly 7% of the sample is in the top ten clones. The germline V gene yields SGHVT for CDR1 and SQSDAQ for CDR2. Reading from cysteine to phenylalanine, the CDR3 counts 16 amino acids. The only DNA kept is the CDR3, 48 bases in frame from the first base. Deletion took 1 base off V and 3 bases off J, with a span of 14 bases between the germline ends.

Recombination joined TRBV7-4 with TRBJ2-3; the D gene is possibly TRBD1, with 5 bases matching. The sample was PBMCs, taken before TCRalphabeta/CD19-depleted stem cell transplant. The receptor was derived from a boy under two years old with acute myeloid leukemia, due to receive a stem cell transplant. The CDR3 region has the sequence CASSLVRGLRTDTQYF. The nucleotide sequence is given as TGTGCCAGCAGCTTAGTAAGGGGCCTGAGGACAGATACGCAGTATTTT.